This T cell receptor (beta chain) was observed in a study of immunodeficiency (dated by TCRdb to about 2019). For the wider study: Repertoire analysis was performed to search for VDJ recombination defects and oligoclonality.

Including cysteine and phenylalanine, the CDR3 has 15 amino acids. Kept here is only the CDR3 DNA, which spans 45 bases and is read in frame from base 1. V ends up 7 bases short and J 6 bases short, with an unmatched junction base count of 13. The germline V gene sets CDR1 to MGHDK and CDR2 to SYGVNS. After extraction using the QIAamp DNA Blood Mini Kit, genomic DNA was sent off for immunoSEQ repertoire analysis. Multiplex PCR was used to amplify CDR3 regions from a standard amount of genomic DNA template. An Illumina platform was used to sequence the PCR products. The source study handled its data this way. Sequences were mapped to a reference, using V, D and J gene definitions from IMGT. A nearest-neighbor clustering algorithm merged closely related sequences to remove PCR and sequencing errors. V, D and J usage in productive unique and total sequences was analyzed using ImmunoSEQ Analyzer tools and R version 3.6.1. TCRdb took this table from immuneACCESS and kept in-frame rearrangements with V and J called. Such tables lack part of the clones; where checked against another copy, unresolved V genes explain under half of the gap, and the rest is unexplained. The V and J calls and clone size come from that table; D and trimming were worked out from the DNA. For this sample the table gives about 3,900 clones, of which approximately 90% were detected only once. Of the sample, approximately 4.7% is held by the ten largest clones.

Summary of the overall study and its limitations: In entropy comparisons, n=3 (open circles) was shown for patients versus healthy controls, and a thymic development effect was only suggested as possible. V-J pairing and productive entropy of CD4+ T cells appeared to be similar between patients and controls. Severe oligoclonality, judged by top-100 and total clonotype frequencies, was seen in patient CD8+ but not CD4+ T cells.

Comments on this clone: Which antigen it targets is not known. No qualities accompany the bases; no much larger clone lies one base away.

CD3+CD4+ T cells were sorted from fresh PBMCs before TCR sequencing. The material sequenced was CD4+ T cells from blood. This clonotype was obtained from a human donor in good health. The chain was built from TRBV25-1 and TRBJ2-3; 7 of the junction bases match TRBD1. The CDR3 is CASTRTGPRGDTQYF. The DNA is as follows: TGTGCCAGCACCCGGACGGGCCCCAGGGGGGATACGCAGTATTTT.